This TCR beta chain stems from a study of T cells in Graves' hyperthyroidism and ophthalmopathy. This clonotype was recorded at least ten times. The V gene end was trimmed by 5 bases and the J gene end by 6 bases; junction bases not matched to a gene: 10. CDR3 length: 14 residues. Germline CDR1 is SGHTA and CDR2 is FQGTGA. Exclusions: uncontrolled infection, other autoimmune disease, pregnancy, lactation. The CDR3 regions of TCR beta were amplified from RNA transcripts. A first-round RT-PCR of the TCR CDR3 used the HTBI primer set. Via MiXCR, TCRdb re-called the multiplex PCR reads, giving one row per CDR3 protein. The repertoire holds 250,000 to 300,000 distinct CDR3 sequences, with roughly 13% as singletons.

The sample was blood. This receptor was identified in a woman in her thirties or forties with Graves' hyperthyroidism. J is TRBJ2-7 and V is TRBV7-3, with 7 bases aligning to TRBD2. CDR3 amino acids: CASSVSGNVGEQYF. The CDR3 region has the DNA TGTGCCAGCAGCGTCAGCGGGAACGTCGGCGAGCAGTACTTC. Full variable domain (remainder filled in from reference TRBV7-3 and TRBJ2-7): GAGVSQTPSNKVTEKGKYVELRCDPISGHTALYWYRQSLGQGPEFLIYFQGTGAADDSGLPNDRFFAVRPEGSVSTLKIQRTERGDSAVYLCASSVSGNVGEQYFGPGTRLTVT.